This section outlines one T cell receptor beta chain sequence together with its context. The CDR3 contains 13 residues. Per germline, CDR1 MGHRA and CDR2 YSYEKL. V was clipped by 6 bases and J by 1 base, with 10 bases between them. This record belongs to a study of blood T cell repertoires in COVID-19. Study details: PBMCs, B-cell-depleted T cells, or T cells provided the cDNA or gDNA that made up the material.

Authors' methods: Amplified reference gene primers provided the basis for estimating nucleated cell counts. Data came from immunoSEQ multiplex PCR; TCRdb stores just in-frame clones and leaves some out. V and J calls and clone size are copied from that table; D and trimming were computed from the DNA. The sample includes roughly 140,000 clones, 88% seen only once; the top ten take roughly 28%. Specimen: peripheral blood. The V call is TRBV4-1, the J call TRBJ2-7; D is possibly TRBD1 (5 bases). The TCR originated in a human donor in a cohort sampled during active COVID-19. DNA for the CDR3: TGCGCCAGCAGAGGGGTCGGATCCTACGAGCAGTACTTC. Amino acids: CASRGVGSYEQYF.